These 3 T cell receptor beta chains were sequenced from one sample in a study of PD-1 blockade in mismatch repair-deficient tumors (dated by TCRdb to about 2017). To prepare the library, the immunoSEQ multiplex PCR assay was applied. TCRdb provides this immuneACCESS table in a form limited to in-frame rearrangements. Some clones are lacking; in checked studies, under half of them reflect an unresolved V gene, and why the rest are absent is not known. In this sample the table shows around 14,000 clones, approximately 81% of which occur a single time. The top ten hold under 25% of the sample. The sample's time point, from its label and the paper: roughly ten-day in vitro stimulation with candidate neoantigen peptide 4. Antigens of these TCRs are unknown. The sample consisted of cells cultured in vitro, taken from a patient treated with pembrolizumab. These receptors all come from an adult with mismatch repair-deficient cancer.

This sequence joins TRBV29-1 and TRBJ2-1, with 12 positions matching TRBD1. The CDR3 consists of 13 residues. Germline V lookup: CDR1 SQVTM, CDR2 ANQGSEA. Losses at the gene ends were 7 bases for V and 5 bases for J; bases not matched to a gene: 3. CDR3 protein: CSGGQGAHNEQFF. CDR3 bases: TGCAGCGGGGGACAGGGGGCCCACAATGAGCAGTTCTTC.

The chain couples TRBV13 to TRBJ2-2, with D possibly matching TRBD1 (7 bases). CDR3 length: 16 amino acids. CDR1 PRHDT and CDR2 FYEKMQ come from the germline V gene (reference sequence). The ends were cut back, 5 bases at V and 4 bases at J, with 17 bases in the middle. The CDR3 spells CASSPGGSRTTGELFF. The CDR3 DNA reads TGTGCCAGCAGCCCAGGGGGGTCTCGGACCACCGGGGAGCTGTTTTTT.

V usage is TRBV7-3 and J usage is TRBJ2-7; D call uncertain. CDR3 length: 12 amino acids. CDR1 and CDR2 (germline): SGHTA, FQGTGA. V dropped 5 bases and J dropped 7 bases, with 12 bases sitting between them. CDR3 sequence: CASSPLGGEQYF. CDR3 in DNA: TGTGCCAGCAGCCCCCTGGGTGGGGAGCAGTACTTC. Full variable domain (outside the CDR3, taken from reference TRBV7-3 and TRBJ2-7): GAGVSQTPSNKVTEKGKYVELRCDPISGHTALYWYRQSLGQGPEFLIYFQGTGAADDSGLPNDRFFAVRPEGSVSTLKIQRTERGDSAVYLCASSPLGGEQYFGPGTRLTVT.